Described below is a single T cell receptor (beta chain) sequence and its context. Its antigen is unknown. Generation of TCR beta libraries used UMI-labeled 5' RACE. TCRdb reprocessed the 5' RACE reads, keeping one entry per CDR3 protein, no DNA. Recorded here are approximately 4,000 distinct CDR3 sequences; the top ten clones represent 33%. This CDR3 comprises 12 residues. In germline, CDR1 is SGHRS, CDR2 YFSETQ. The data were obtained in a study of human CD8 memory T cell subsets. General study results and limits: Stem-like memory T cell repertoires overlapped minimally with precursor exhausted T cell repertoires.

Healthy donors' buffy coats supplied the PBMC. RNA was obtained from duplicate vials of fewer than 190,000 sorted CD8+ T cells per subset. The sequence was obtained from a human donor in good health. Sequencing was performed on CD8+ T cells from PBMCs. The chain recombines TRBV5-1 with TRBJ2-1. The CDR3: CASSLQGYEQFF.